The 5 T cell receptor beta chains below were found in one sample sequenced in a study of molecular identifiers for immune sequencing clone quantification. TCRdb redid the calling of the PCR reads with MiXCR, one entry per CDR3 protein. Among roughly 320,000 distinct CDR3 sequences listed, over 20% were seen once. The sample taken for sequencing was naive CD8+ T cells from blood, with Jurkat cell RNA spiked in. The subset: FACS-sorted CD8+CD4-CCR7+CD45RA+ naive T cells. All receptors come from a human donor in good health. Some libraries in this study had Jurkat cell RNA spiked in.

There are many counts of this clonotype. J is TRBJ2-3 and V is TRBV6-5; the D is unclear. Trimming removed 8 bases from V and 5 bases from J, with 5 bases in between. The CDR3 spans 10 residues. The V gene's germline CDR1 is MNHEY and CDR2 SVGAGI. CDR3 in amino acids: CASGIDTQYF. The CDR3 coding sequence is TGTGCCAGCGGGATAGATACGCAGTATTTT.

In this sample, this clonotype turned up a few times. The rearrangement links TRBV19 to TRBJ2-1; possibly TRBD2 for D (5 bases). The CDR3 contains 16 residues. Trimming cost V 4 bases and J 0 bases, with 13 bases left between them. Germline CDR1 reads LNHDA; CDR2 reads SQIVND (reference sequence). DNA for the CDR3: TGTGCCAGTAGTAACCCTTGGAGCGGCTCCTACAATGAGCAGTTCTTC. Its translation is CASSNPWSGSYNEQFF.

The chain links TRBV19 to TRBJ1-2; no clear D. The V gene's germline CDR1 is LNHDA and CDR2 SQIVND (reference sequence). Trimming left V 3 bases short and J 4 bases short, with 9 bases between. This CDR3 region has 13 residues. The CDR3 nucleotides read TGTGCCAGTAGTATTAAGGGATCCTATGGCTACACCTTC. This encodes CASSIKGSYGYTF.

In regard to this clonotype: Just one base apart from a much larger clone, this may be a read error. This chain uses TRBV11-2 with TRBJ2-1; 10 nucleotides match TRBD2. Unmatched junction bases numbered 6, after V lost 5 bases and J lost 5 bases. There are 15 residues in the CDR3. CDR1 SGHAT and CDR2 FQNNGV come from the germline V gene. CDR3 coding DNA: TGTGCCAGCAGCATGGGGACTAGCGCGCACAATGAGCAGTTCTTC. Protein: CASSMGTSAHNEQFF.

This clonotype was detected many times. The rearrangement links TRBV28 to TRBJ2-3; D gene unclear. Trimming took off 6 bases at V and 7 bases at J, with 20 bases between the two ends. Germline V CDR1 and CDR2: MDHEN, SYDVKM. This CDR3 comprises 15 residues. For the CDR3, the DNA is TGTGCCAGCAGCCCCTATGGCGGCAGTCTTAATACGCAGTATTTT. It translates to CASSPYGGSLNTQYF. The full variable domain, with the rest looked up from reference TRBV28 and TRBJ2-3, is DVKVTQSSRYLVKRTGEKVFLECVQDMDHENMFWYRQDPGLGLRLIYFSYDVKMKEKGDIPEGYSVSREKKERFSLILESASTNQTSMYLCASSPYGGSLNTQYFGPGTRLTVL.